A selection of T cell receptor beta chains follows, all from one sample in a study of beta chain features in type 1 diabetes. The table came from immunoSEQ multiplex PCR; TCRdb's copy has only in-frame clones and leaves some out. Of more than 250,000 clones in the sample, around 24% are singletons; the top ten hold approximately 0.011%. Sample: naive CD4+ T cells from blood. The receptor source for this set is a woman in her 30s with type 1 diabetes. The CDR3 runs from the conserved cysteine through the conserved F or W. The D gene is left open where the match is weak. The size of a clone is reported for some rows only, either as once, few or many, or as a class for expanded clones.

>TRBV29-1|TRBJ2-7|.|12|.
TGCAGCTCCCGGGACAACGCCTACGAGCAGTACTTC
CSSRDNAYEQYF
>TRBV10-3|TRBJ2-3|.|15|.
TGTGCCATCAGTGACTCGACTCGGAGCACAGATACGCAGTATTTT
CAISDSTRSTDTQYF
>TRBV5-4|TRBJ2-2|.|16|few
TGTGCCAGCAGCTTGGCTGGACTCTCGAACACCGGGGAGCTGTTTTTT
CASSLAGLSNTGELFF
>TRBV18|TRBJ2-5|.|12|few
TGTGCCAGCTCACGCGACCAAGAGACCCAGTACTTC
CASSRDQETQYF
>TRBV15|TRBJ2-7|TRBD2|15|.
TGTGCCACCAGCTATAAACTAGCGGGAGGGCCCCTGCAGTACTTC
CATSYKLAGGPLQYF
>TRBV5-1|TRBJ1-1|.|12|.
TGCGCCAGCAGCTTGATCGGGACTGAAGCTTTCTTT
CASSLIGTEAFF
>TRBV5-6|TRBJ2-4|TRBD2|16|few
TGTGCCAGCCAAAGACTAGCGGGAACAGCCAAAAACATTCAGTACTTC
CASQRLAGTAKNIQYF
>TRBV28|TRBJ1-2|.|13|.
TGTGCCAGCGCCCTGCAGGGCCCCTATGGCTACACCTTC
CASALQGPYGYTF
>TRBV2|TRBJ1-5|TRBD1|14|few
TGTGCCAGCAGTGGGACAGGGGGCGAGCAGCCCCAGCATTTT
CASSGTGGEQPQHF
>TRBV30|TRBJ1-3|.|13|few
TGTGCCTGGAGTGTTCAGGCTGGAAACACCATATATTTT
CAWSVQAGNTIYF
>TRBV29-1|TRBJ1-2|.|9|few
TGCAGCGTTGCCCCGGGACTACCCTTC
CSVAPGLPF
>TRBV9|TRBJ2-1|TRBD2|16|few
TGTGCCAGCAGCGGAATTAGCGGGAGAATCTACAATGAGCAGTTCTTC
CASSGISGRIYNEQFF
>TRBV28|TRBJ2-2|.|13|few
TGTGCCAGCACCTCAGGGTCGGGCGGGGAGCTGTTTTTT
CASTSGSGGELFF
>TRBV28|TRBJ1-1|.|13|few
TGTGCCAGCAGTCCCCGTCTGAACACTGAAGCTTTCTTT
CASSPRLNTEAFF
>TRBV18|TRBJ2-5|.|14|few
TGTGCCAGCTCACCAGGAACAGCCCAAGAGACCCAGTACTTC
CASSPGTAQETQYF
>TRBV28|TRBJ2-7|.|14|.
TGTGCCAGCAGTATCTCGGGAGACCCGTACGAGCAGTACTTC
CASSISGDPYEQYF
>TRBV29-1|TRBJ1-1|.|12|few
TGCAGCGTCATACAGCTGAACACTGAAGCTTTCTTT
CSVIQLNTEAFF
>TRBV5-1|TRBJ2-1|.|12|.
TGCGCCAGCAGCTTTGATCGGAGTGAGCAGTTCTTC
CASSFDRSEQFF
>TRBV18|TRBJ2-1|TRBD2|15|few
TGTGCCAGCTCACCACTCGGGACTAGCGGCAATGAGCAGTTCTTC
CASSPLGTSGNEQFF
>TRBV9|TRBJ2-3|TRBD2|14|.
TGTGCCAGCAGCTCTAGCGGGAGCACAGATACGCAGTATTTT
CASSSSGSTDTQYF
>TRBV30|TRBJ1-1|.|14|few
TGTGCCTGGAGAAATGGTTTTTGGGAGAGTGAAGCTTTCTTT
CAWRNGFWESEAFF
>TRBV4-1|TRBJ2-7|TRBD2|16|.
TGCGCCAGCAGCCAAGAAAGACTAGCGGGGGCCTACGAGCAGTACTTC
CASSQERLAGAYEQYF
>TRBV21-1|TRBJ2-2|.|15|.
TGTGCCAGCAGCATCGGACAGGGGCCCACCGGGGAGCTGTTTTTT
CASSIGQGPTGELFF
>TRBV29-1|TRBJ2-7|TRBD2|14|.
TGCAGCGTGCCCACTAGCGGACCCACGGACGAGCAGTACTTC
CSVPTSGPTDEQYF
>TRBV5-1|TRBJ2-5|TRBD2|16|few
TGCGCCAGCAGCTTGGCACTAGCGGGATTCCAAGAGACCCAGTACTTC
CASSLALAGFQETQYF
>TRBV28|TRBJ1-5|.|15|few
TGTGCCAGCAGTTTAGGGGTGAGGGGCAATCAGCCCCAGCATTTT
CASSLGVRGNQPQHF
>TRBV29-1|TRBJ2-2|TRBD2|14|.
TGCAGCGGGCGAGCGGGAGGGGGCACCGGGGAGCTGTTTTTT
CSGRAGGGTGELFF
>TRBV10-3|TRBJ2-1|.|15|.
TGTGCCATCAGTGACGGGGGAGCTTTCTACAATGAGCAGTTCTTC
CAISDGGAFYNEQFF
>TRBV4-1|TRBJ2-1|TRBD1|14|.
TGCGCCAGCAGGGGACAGGCCTTCTACAATGAGCAGTTCTTC
CASRGQAFYNEQFF
>TRBV29-1|TRBJ1-1|TRBD1|14|.
TGCAGCGTTGATAGGACAGGGGGCGTTACTGAAGCTTTCTTT
CSVDRTGGVTEAFF
>TRBV29-1|TRBJ2-7|.|13|.
TGCAGCGTTGTCGGGAGACAGTCTTACGAGCAGTACTTC
CSVVGRQSYEQYF
>TRBV6-5|TRBJ2-1|TRBD2|15|few
TGTGCCAGCAGTTACCGGACTAGCGGGAACAATGAGCAGTTCTTC
CASSYRTSGNNEQFF
>TRBV7-2|TRBJ2-3|.|14|.
TGTGCCAGCAGCGCGGGACAGAAATCAGATACGCAGTATTTT
CASSAGQKSDTQYF
>TRBV5-1|TRBJ2-1|TRBD2|15|.
TGCGCCAGCAGCTTGCTAGCGGGAGTAAGCAATGAGCAGTTCTTC
CASSLLAGVSNEQFF
>TRBV5-6|TRBJ2-1|TRBD1|15|.
TGTGCCAGCGGCTATAGGGACAGACCCTACAATGAGCAGTTCTTC
CASGYRDRPYNEQFF
>TRBV10-3|TRBJ1-2|.|14|few
.
CAISTSDSNYGYTF
>TRBV4-1|TRBJ2-1|TRBD1|16|few
TGCGCCAGCTCGAACCCGGGACAGGGGGCAAGGGATGAGCAGTTCTTC
CASSNPGQGARDEQFF
>TRBV30|TRBJ1-3|.|12|.
TGTGCCTGGAGGAGCTCTGGAAACACCATATATTTT
CAWRSSGNTIYF
>TRBV7-9|TRBJ2-7|.|14|.
TGTGCCAGCAGCTTAGAATCAGTTATCTACGAGCAGTACTTC
CASSLESVIYEQYF
>TRBV2|TRBJ2-5|.|14|.
TGTGCCAGCAGGAAGACACCGGCGGGCGAGACCCAGTACTTC
CASRKTPAGETQYF
>TRBV25-1|TRBJ2-7|.|11|.
TGTGCCAGCAGTTGGCTAGAAGGGCAGTACTTC
CASSWLEGQYF
>TRBV4-2|TRBJ1-1|TRBD1|15|few
TGTGCCAGCAGCCAAGATTCCCTTCGACAGGGGGAAGCTTTCTTT
CASSQDSLRQGEAFF
>TRBV29-1|TRBJ2-7|TRBD1|13|.
TGCAGCATGAAGGGGACAGGGACCTCCGAGCAGTACTTC
CSMKGTGTSEQYF
>TRBV7-9|TRBJ2-7|.|12|few
TGTGCCAGCAGCCGGAGCTCCTACGAGCAGTACTTC
CASSRSSYEQYF
>TRBV7-8|TRBJ2-1|TRBD2|16|.
TGTGCCAGCAGCTCTTTGGGTAGCGGGAGGGCGAGTGAGCAGTTCTTC
CASSSLGSGRASEQFF
>TRBV18|TRBJ1-1|TRBD1|14|.
TGTGCCAGCTCACCACAGGGGGCGGCCACTGAAGCTTTCTTT
CASSPQGAATEAFF
>TRBV9|TRBJ2-5|TRBD1|15|.
TGTGCCAGCAGCGGAAGGACAGGGGGCGGAGAGACCCAGTACTTC
CASSGRTGGGETQYF
>TRBV5-1|TRBJ2-3|TRBD2|16|few
TGCGCCAGCAGCTTACAGACTAGCGGGGGTGAAGATACGCAGTATTTT
CASSLQTSGGEDTQYF
>TRBV9|TRBJ2-7|.|15|few
TGTGCCAGCAGCGTGGGGACTTCCTCCATCTACGAGCAGTACTTC
CASSVGTSSIYEQYF
>TRBV4-1|TRBJ2-7|TRBD1|14|.
TGCGCCAGCAGCCTGGACAGGAGCTCCTACGAGCAGTACTTC
CASSLDRSSYEQYF
>TRBV5-1|TRBJ2-7|TRBD1|16|.
TGCGCCAGCAGCCCAGGGACAGGGACCTTTACCTACGAGCAGTACTTC
CASSPGTGTFTYEQYF
>TRBV5-1|TRBJ2-1|.|16|.
TGCGCCAGCAGCTTGGAGGGGGGAGGGCCCTACAATGAGCAGTTCTTC
CASSLEGGGPYNEQFF
>TRBV5-1|TRBJ2-3|TRBD2|16|.
TGCGCCAGCAGCTCCCCGGGACTAGCAGGCACAGATACGCAGTATTTT
CASSSPGLAGTDTQYF